The following is a T cell receptor (beta chain) sequence with its context. The antigen is undetermined. The data belong to a study of T-cell memory formation after mild COVID-19. The study's findings and limits: The finding that pre-infection memory included some responding clones suggested that cross-reactive memory joined. Largely, contracting CD4+ clones fell within CM and EM, and contracting CD8+ clones within EMRA.

The CDR3 runs to 14 residues. Per germline, CDR1 ENHRY and CDR2 SYGVKD. V lost 4 bases and J 7 bases, leaving 14 bases between the germline ends. Constant-segment primers served in 5'RACE that generated TCR alpha and TCR beta cDNA libraries bearing sample barcodes and UMIs. TCRdb redid the calling of the 5' RACE reads with MiXCR, one entry per CDR3 protein. Here the sample spans a few hundred thousand distinct CDR3 sequences, roughly a fifth being singletons. This rearrangement joins TRBV10-3 to TRBJ1-5, with D perhaps matching TRBD1 (5 bases). The sequenced sample was PBMCs or a T cell subset sorted from them (not recorded which). The TCR originated in an adult woman who had mild COVID-19 (a few samples of this study predate the infection). Cell type and time point are not known. CDR3 coding DNA: TGTGCCATCAGTGCGGGGGGGGTTGACCAGCCCCAGCATTTT. Translated: CAISAGGVDQPQHF.